The 18 T cell receptor beta chains presented below share a single source sample, sequenced in a study of Ad26.COV2.S vaccination and SARS-CoV-2 variants. Repertoires were generated with immunoSEQ multiplex PCR, while TCRdb's copy carries only in-frame clones and drops some. The repertoire consists of a few hundred thousand clones, with 90% occurring once and the leading ten covering less than 4.5%. Treatment given: 19 received Ad26.COV2.S at low or high dose, single or two shots; roughly five received placebo; per-sample allocation not given. At day 63 after the first vaccine or placebo injection, samples were drawn. Specimen: peripheral blood, collected in a trial of Ad26.COV2.S vaccine versus placebo. The receptors originated from a person aged 18-65 years who received the Ad26.COV2.S COVID-19 vaccine or a placebo.

V is TRBV9 and J is TRBJ2-3, with D hard to call. The length of the CDR3 is 14 residues. Germline V lookup: CDR1 SGDLS, CDR2 YYNGEE. The V gene lost 2 bases and the J gene lost 4 bases, with 11 bases spanning the gap. In DNA, the CDR3 is TGTGCCAGCAGCGTTCTAGATTTATCAGATACGCAGTATTTT. Protein product: CASSVLDLSDTQYF.

CDR3 loop: CASSVEASGYNEQFF. The CDR3 bases are TGTGCCAGCAGCGTAGAGGCTAGCGGATACAATGAGCAGTTCTTC. This chain connects TRBV9 to TRBJ2-1, with TRBD2 matching 7 bases. With 0 bases clipped from V and 4 bases from J, the junction kept 4 bases outside the gene matches. The CDR3 length is 15 residues. Per the germline V gene, CDR1 is SGDLS and CDR2 is YYNGEE.

J is TRBJ1-1 and V is TRBV7-2, with 8 bases that match TRBD1. Trimming took 5 bases from V and 5 from J; bases not matched to a gene: 13. Germline values: CDR1 SGHTA, CDR2 FQGNSA. CDR3 length equals 16 residues. The CDR3 sequence is CASSLLRGRWGTEAFF. In nucleotides, the CDR3 is TGTGCCAGCAGCCTCCTCAGGGGGCGATGGGGAACTGAAGCTTTCTTT.

This chain connects TRBV10-3 to TRBJ1-1; D unclear. The CDR3 length is 15 residues. V lost 7 bases to trimming and J lost 7 bases, with 22 bases between them. Germline V gene data show CDR1 as ENHRY and CDR2 as SYGVKD. CDR3 DNA sequence: TGTGCCATCAATGGCGGGAAGGGAGGAGGATATGAAGCTTTCTTT. The encoded protein is CAINGGKGGGYEAFF.

This chain connects TRBV7-3 to TRBJ2-1; D perhaps matches TRBD2 (6 bases). V was clipped by 3 bases and J by 9 bases, with 15 bases between them. The CDR3 sequence is 14 residues long. Germline loops: CDR1 SGHTA, CDR2 FQGTGA. CDR3 nucleotides: TGTGCCAGCAGCTTTACCGGGAGTGACAGTGAGCAGTTCTTC. Translation: CASSFTGSDSEQFF. Looking up the rest from reference TRBV7-3 and TRBJ2-1 gives the full variable domain: GAGVSQTPSNKVTEKGKYVELRCDPISGHTALYWYRQSLGQGPEFLIYFQGTGAADDSGLPNDRFFAVRPEGSVSTLKIQRTERGDSAVYLCASSFTGSDSEQFFGPGTRLTVL.

CDR3 region: CASSPRLASTDTQYF. The CDR3 bases are TGTGCCAGCAGTCCGCGACTAGCTAGCACAGATACGCAGTATTTT. The chain carries TRBV28 and TRBJ2-3, with 7 nucleotides matching TRBD2. Trimming at V came to 5 bases and at J to 0 bases, leaving 5 bases not matched to a gene. Germline loops: CDR1 MDHEN, CDR2 SYDVKM. This CDR3 spans 15 amino acids.

V usage is TRBV5-1 and J usage is TRBJ2-7; the D gene is possibly TRBD2 (5 bases). The CDR3 covers 18 residues. The germline V gene has CDR1 SGHRS and CDR2 YFSETQ. The V and J ends lost 6 bases and 2 bases respectively, with 27 bases between them. CDR3 in DNA: TGCGCCAGCAAGGGAGACTTTCATCCGTCGCCCGGCCCCTACGAGCAGTACTTC. Its translation is CASKGDFHPSPGPYEQYF.

V and J are TRBV28 and TRBJ2-3, with 7 bases matching TRBD2. The CDR3 is made up of 15 amino acids. V lost 6 bases, J lost 2 bases, and 8 bases stayed unmatched. Looked up from germline, CDR1 is MDHEN and CDR2 is SYDVKM. CDR3 sequence reads: CASRGGTPHTDTQYF. The CDR3 DNA reads as TGTGCCAGCAGGGGAGGGACTCCCCACACAGATACGCAGTATTTT.

The chain's CDR3 is CASSADRGRGYTF. CDR3 DNA: TGTGCCAGCAGCGCAGACAGGGGGCGAGGCTACACCTTC. The chain employs TRBV11-2 and TRBJ1-2; 10 bases are a match to TRBD1. CDR1 SGHAT and CDR2 FQNNGV come from the germline V gene. The V gene end was trimmed by 5 bases and the J gene end by 8 bases; junction bases not matched to a gene: 5. CDR3 length: 13 residues.

A note on this clone: Different DNA sequences within this sample yield the same CDR3. The chain has TRBV9 and TRBJ1-3; TRBD1 is a possible D gene (5 bases). Trimming left V 5 bases short and J 0 bases short, with 9 bases between. CDR3 size: 14 residues. Germline V CDR1 and CDR2: SGDLS, YYNGEE. The CDR3 region is CASSAGSSGNTIYF. In DNA, the CDR3 is TGTGCCAGCAGTGCAGGGTCCTCTGGAAACACCATATATTTT. Combining the CDR3 with reference TRBV9 and TRBJ1-3 gives the whole variable domain DSGVTQTPKHLITATGQRVTLRCSPRSGDLSVYWYQQSLDQGLQFLIQYYNGEERAKGNILERFSAQQFPDLHSELNLSSLELGDSALYFCASSAGSSGNTIYFGEGSWLTVV.

The chain couples TRBV5-1 to TRBJ2-5; 12 nucleotides align to TRBD1. The CDR3 length is 16 residues. Germline V lookup: CDR1 SGHRS, CDR2 YFSETQ. V lost 0 bases, J lost 5 bases, and 5 bases stayed unmatched. CDR3 region: CASSLVGTGGAETQYF. Written as DNA, the CDR3 is TGCGCCAGCAGCTTGGTTGGGACAGGGGGCGCGGAGACCCAGTACTTC.

The chain uses TRBV7-9 and TRBJ1-4, with TRBD1 matching 9 bases. Trimming removed 5 bases from V and 7 bases from J; junction bases left unmatched: 8. CDR1 SEHNR and CDR2 FQNEAQ come from the germline V gene (reference sequence). The CDR3 totals 15 residues. In DNA, the CDR3 is TGTGCCAGCAGCCACCACTTGGACAGGGGTGAAAAACTGTTTTTT. It specifies CASSHHLDRGEKLFF.

The chain has TRBV10-3 and TRBJ2-7, with 8 bases matching TRBD1. Germline trimming cut 3 bases from V and 0 bases from J; bases unmatched to any gene: 7. CDR1 is ENHRY, CDR2 SYGVKD, per germline. CDR3 length: 16 amino acids. The CDR3 region has the DNA TGTGCCATCAGTGACTCCCGGGACAGGACCTCCTACGAGCAGTACTTC. Translating it yields CAISDSRDRTSYEQYF.

This clone was detected only once. V is TRBV15 and J is TRBJ1-5; 7 bases map to TRBD1. V lost 2 bases to trimming and J lost 0 bases; unmatched junction nucleotides: 7. The CDR3 length is 17 residues. CDR1 LNHNV and CDR2 YYDKDF come from the germline V gene (reference sequence). The CDR3 DNA reads TGTGCCACCAGCAGATTTGGACAGGAGTATAGCAATCAGCCCCAGCATTTT. It is translated as CATSRFGQEYSNQPQHF.

V usage is TRBV7-3 and J usage is TRBJ2-1; 11 positions match TRBD2. The germline V gene has CDR1 SGHTA and CDR2 FQGTGA. The CDR3 covers 16 residues. V shed 0 bases, J shed 7 bases, and the junction held 5 bases outside the gene matches. CDR3 amino acids: CASSLTGLAGGNEQFF. DNA of the CDR3: TGTGCCAGCAGCTTAACGGGGCTAGCGGGAGGTAATGAGCAGTTCTTC.

The chain couples TRBV19 to TRBJ2-7; 10 bases line up with TRBD1. This CDR3 has 13 residues. V gave up 6 bases and J gave up 5 bases; unmatched junction bases: 4. The germline V gene has CDR1 LNHDA and CDR2 SQIVND (reference sequence). Here the CDR3 reads CASRGTGANEQYF. In DNA form, the CDR3 reads TGTGCCAGTAGAGGGACAGGGGCCAACGAGCAGTACTTC.

CDR3 residues: CASSFGLAASSYEQYF. CDR3 nucleotide sequence: TGTGCCAGCAGCTTCGGACTAGCGGCGAGCTCCTACGAGCAGTACTTC. The chain recombines TRBV7-9 with TRBJ2-7; TRBD2 aligns across 10 bases. Germline V gene data show CDR1 as SEHNR and CDR2 as FQNEAQ (reference sequence). CDR3 length: 16 amino acids. Germline trimming cut 3 bases from V and 0 bases from J; bases unmatched to any gene: 5.

The rearrangement joins TRBV13 to TRBJ2-3; 11 nucleotides line up with TRBD2. CDR1 is PRHDT and CDR2 is FYEKMQ in the germline V gene (reference sequence). The CDR3 has 18 amino acids. V shed 5 bases, J shed 5 bases, and the junction held 15 bases outside the gene matches. The CDR3 loop reads CASSLRGSGRVRKDTQYF. For the CDR3, the DNA is TGTGCCAGCAGCCTACGGGGTAGCGGGAGGGTTAGAAAAGATACGCAGTATTTT.